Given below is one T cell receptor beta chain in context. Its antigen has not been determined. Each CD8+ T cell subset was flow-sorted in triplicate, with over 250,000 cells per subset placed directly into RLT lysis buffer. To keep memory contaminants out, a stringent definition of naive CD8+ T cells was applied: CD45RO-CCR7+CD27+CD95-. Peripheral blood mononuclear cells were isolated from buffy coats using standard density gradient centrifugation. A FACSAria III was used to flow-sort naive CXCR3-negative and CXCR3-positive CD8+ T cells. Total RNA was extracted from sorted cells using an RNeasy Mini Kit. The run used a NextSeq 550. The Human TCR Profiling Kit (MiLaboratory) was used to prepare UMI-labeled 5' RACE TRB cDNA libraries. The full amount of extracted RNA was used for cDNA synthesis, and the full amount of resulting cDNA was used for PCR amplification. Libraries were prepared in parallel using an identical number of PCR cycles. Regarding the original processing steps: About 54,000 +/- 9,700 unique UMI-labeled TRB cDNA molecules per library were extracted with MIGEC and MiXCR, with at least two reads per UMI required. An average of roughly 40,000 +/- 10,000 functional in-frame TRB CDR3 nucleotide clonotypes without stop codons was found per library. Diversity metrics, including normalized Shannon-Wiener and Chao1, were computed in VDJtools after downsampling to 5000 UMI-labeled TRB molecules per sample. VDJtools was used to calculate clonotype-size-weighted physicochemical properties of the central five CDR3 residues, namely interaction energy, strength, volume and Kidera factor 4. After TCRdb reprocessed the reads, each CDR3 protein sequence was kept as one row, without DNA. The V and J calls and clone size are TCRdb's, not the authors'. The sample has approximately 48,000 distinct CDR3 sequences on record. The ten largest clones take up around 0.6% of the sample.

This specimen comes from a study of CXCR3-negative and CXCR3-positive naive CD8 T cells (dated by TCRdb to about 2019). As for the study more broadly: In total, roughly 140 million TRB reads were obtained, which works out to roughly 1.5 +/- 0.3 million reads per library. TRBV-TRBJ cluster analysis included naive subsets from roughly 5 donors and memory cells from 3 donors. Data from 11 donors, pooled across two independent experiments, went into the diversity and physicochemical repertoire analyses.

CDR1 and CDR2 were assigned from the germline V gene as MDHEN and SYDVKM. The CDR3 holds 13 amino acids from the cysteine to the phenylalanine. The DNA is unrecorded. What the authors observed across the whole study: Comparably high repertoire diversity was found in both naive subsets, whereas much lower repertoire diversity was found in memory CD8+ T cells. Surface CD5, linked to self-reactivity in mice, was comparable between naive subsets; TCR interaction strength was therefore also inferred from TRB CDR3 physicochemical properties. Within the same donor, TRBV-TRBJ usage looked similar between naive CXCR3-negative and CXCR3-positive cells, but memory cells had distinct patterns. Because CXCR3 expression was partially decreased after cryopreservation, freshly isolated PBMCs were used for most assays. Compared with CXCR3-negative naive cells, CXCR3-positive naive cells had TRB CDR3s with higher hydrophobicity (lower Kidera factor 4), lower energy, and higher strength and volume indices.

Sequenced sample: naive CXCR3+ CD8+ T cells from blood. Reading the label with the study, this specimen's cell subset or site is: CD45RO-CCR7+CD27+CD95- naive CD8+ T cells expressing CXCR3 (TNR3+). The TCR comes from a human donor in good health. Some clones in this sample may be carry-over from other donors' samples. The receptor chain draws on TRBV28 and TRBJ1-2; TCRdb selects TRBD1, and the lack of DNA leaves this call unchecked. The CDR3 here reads CASSDRVLSGYTF.